This passage covers 5 T cell receptor beta chains from one sample sequenced in a study of T cell responses to AZD1222 COVID-19 vaccine. The repertoire was sequenced with immunoSEQ multiplex PCR; TCRdb's copy has only in-frame clones and lacks some. The sample consists of over 25,000 clones, roughly 90% of them appearing once. The sample in question was peripheral blood, obtained 28 days after the second AZD1222 dose. The receptors here all came from an adult who received the AZD1222 COVID-19 vaccine.

The V call is TRBV7-2, the J call TRBJ2-2; D is perhaps TRBD2 (6 bases). V lost 2 bases to trimming and J lost 0 bases, with 10 bases between them. Germline V CDR1 and CDR2: SGHTA, FQGNSA. This CDR3 has 16 amino acids. CDR3 nucleotide sequence: TGTGCCAGCAGCTTACGTGGCGGGACGAACACCGGGGAGCTGTTTTTT. This gives the protein CASSLRGGTNTGELFF.

J is TRBJ1-1 and V is TRBV6-2 or TRBV6-3; D might be TRBD1 (6 bases). V was pared by 2 bases and J by 11 bases, with 15 bases between. The CDR3 covers 13 residues. Germline lookup yields CDR1 MNHEY and CDR2 SVGEGT. Here the CDR3 reads CASSYESRGTAFF. As DNA, the CDR3 is TGTGCCAGCAGTTACGAATCCAGGGGTACGGCTTTCTTT.

The chain employs TRBV27 and TRBJ1-1, with TRBD1 matching over 8 bases. Germline V gene sequence: CDR1 MNHEY, CDR2 SMNVEV (reference sequence). The J segment lost 11 bases and the V segment lost 6 bases, leaving 5 bases of the junction unmatched. This CDR3 comprises 11 residues. The CDR3 coding sequence is TGTGCCAGCAGGGCGACAGGGGCGGCTTTCTTT. Amino acids: CASRATGAAFF.

The chain employs TRBV7-3 and TRBJ1-1; D is ambiguous. With 1 base removed from V and 2 bases from J, the gap between germline ends came to 5 bases. The CDR3 is 13 residues long. The germline V gene encodes CDR1 SGHTA and CDR2 FQGTGA. For the CDR3, the DNA is TGTGCCAGCAGCTTAATTCGTAACACTGAAGCTTTCTTT. Its translation: CASSLIRNTEAFF.

The V gene is TRBV4-1, the J gene TRBJ1-6; perhaps TRBD1 as D (5 bases). V was pared by 4 bases and J by 6 bases, with 13 bases between. Germline loops: CDR1 MGHRA, CDR2 YSYEKL. The CDR3 covers 15 residues. The CDR3 coding sequence is TGCGCCAGCAGCCGGGGGTCCGGGGGTAATTCACCCCTCCACTTT. Residues: CASSRGSGGNSPLHF.